This T cell receptor (beta chain) is drawn from a study of blood T cell repertoires in COVID-19. The wider study: Samples taken during acute and convalescent COVID-19 were collected in the United States, Italy and Spain. The analysed material was cDNA or gDNA that came from T cells, B-cell-depleted T cells, or PBMCs.

In the original processing: Nucleated cell counts were estimated from reference gene primer amplification. Assay: immunoSEQ multiplex PCR; the TCRdb copy retains only in-frame clones and omits some. V and J calls and clone size are as listed in that table; D and trimming were resolved from the DNA. The data hold about 130,000 clones, with around three quarters observed a single time. V lost 5 bases and J lost 1, with 8 bases in between. Per the germline V gene, CDR1 is SGHRS and CDR2 is YFSETQ. There are 13 residues in the CDR3. This chain connects TRBV5-1 to TRBJ2-3, with a weak D call TRBD2 (6 bases). Sequenced sample: peripheral blood. The TCR was taken from a middle-aged man with active or convalescent COVID-19. Here the CDR3 reads CASRGEGTDTQYF. DNA for the CDR3: TGCGCCAGCAGAGGGGAGGGCACAGATACGCAGTATTTT.